Each of the 17 T cell receptor beta chains below was sequenced from the same sample in a study of T cell responses to AZD1222 COVID-19 vaccine. Clones were read by immunoSEQ multiplex PCR, and TCRdb kept only the in-frame ones, dropping some. The data show approximately 150,000 clones, roughly nine tenths seen once. This sample comprised peripheral blood, obtained 28 days after the second AZD1222 dose. The receptors derive from an adult who received the AZD1222 COVID-19 vaccine.

This chain uses TRBV15 with TRBJ2-3; D is ambiguous. This CDR3 has 12 amino acids. The ends were cut back, 0 bases at V and 14 bases at J, with 12 bases in the middle. Germline CDR1 is LNHNV and CDR2 is YYDKDF (reference sequence). The CDR3 sequence is CATSRDLPTRYF. The CDR3 DNA reads TGTGCCACCAGCAGAGATCTTCCGACTCGGTATTTT.

This clone was counted a single time. The chain links TRBV5-6 to TRBJ2-5, with D uncertain. Per the germline V gene, CDR1 is SGHDT and CDR2 is YYEEEE. The ends were cut back, 3 bases at V and 4 bases at J, with 13 bases in the middle. This CDR3 is built from 14 residues. The CDR3 sequence is CASSSEYPTETQYF. CDR3 bases: TGTGCCAGCAGCTCAGAATACCCCACAGAGACCCAGTACTTC.

The chain joins TRBV4-1 to TRBJ2-1, with 8 bases lining up with TRBD2. V shed 0 bases, J shed 8 bases, and the junction held 3 bases outside the gene matches. Germline V gene lookup returns CDR1 MGHRA and CDR2 YSYEKL. The CDR3 consists of 14 residues. CDR3 amino acids: CASSQEGGLDEQFF. Written as DNA, the CDR3 is TGCGCCAGCAGCCAAGAAGGGGGACTAGATGAGCAGTTCTTC.

V usage is TRBV2 and J usage is TRBJ1-6; no reliable D call. V was cut by 6 bases and J by 5 bases, with 11 bases left in between. Germline assignment: CDR1 SNHLY and CDR2 FYNNEI. CDR3 length equals 14 residues. DNA of the CDR3: TGTGCCAGCAGCGAACAAGGGAATAATTCACCCCTCCACTTT. It translates to CASSEQGNNSPLHF.

V is TRBV7-2 and J is TRBJ1-1; D perhaps matches TRBD1 (5 bases). The CDR3 has 13 amino acids. Germline CDR1 reads SGHTA; CDR2 reads FQGNSA. V gave up 2 bases and J gave up 5 bases, with 9 bases separating them. Here the CDR3 reads CASSLRGATEAFF. CDR3 coding DNA: TGTGCCAGCAGCTTAAGGGGTGCTACTGAAGCTTTCTTT.

The V and J genes are TRBV10-3 and TRBJ2-7; no firm D call. The CDR3 is 12 amino acids. V gave up 4 bases and J gave up 6 bases, with 10 bases separating them. In germline, CDR1 is ENHRY, CDR2 SYGVKD. The CDR3 spells CAISGVSGEQYF. The CDR3 region has the DNA TGTGCCATCAGTGGAGTATCCGGCGAGCAGTACTTC.

The chain uses TRBV18 and TRBJ2-3; D is unresolved. In germline, CDR1 is KGHSH, CDR2 LQKENI. This CDR3 comprises 15 residues. Trimming pared 2 bases from V and 0 bases from J, leaving 9 bases between. This CDR3 reads CASSPDPSSTDTQYF. The CDR3 nucleotides are TGTGCCAGCTCACCAGACCCGTCTAGCACAGATACGCAGTATTTT.

This rearrangement joins TRBV5-1 to TRBJ1-1; D remains unclear. The CDR3 covers 14 residues. Germline CDR1 and CDR2: SGHRS and YFSETQ. V dropped 4 bases and J dropped 0 bases, with 10 bases sitting between them. The CDR3 sequence is CASSTERVNTEAFF. As DNA, the CDR3 is TGCGCCAGCAGCACCGAAAGGGTGAACACTGAAGCTTTCTTT.

The gene calls are TRBV6-2 or TRBV6-3 and TRBJ1-2; no reliable D call. The CDR3 loop spans 13 amino acids. Germline CDR1 and CDR2: MNHEY and SVGEGT. The ends were cut back, 7 bases at V and 8 bases at J, with 17 bases in the middle. The CDR3 spells CASNPPTRSGYTF. For the CDR3, the DNA is TGTGCCAGCAACCCCCCGACACGGTCCGGCTACACCTTC.

This clone is a singleton in its sample. The chain uses TRBV6-2 or TRBV6-3 and TRBJ1-4; D is unresolved. The length of the CDR3 is 17 residues. V was cut by 1 base and J by 0 bases, with 12 bases left in between. Germline V gene data show CDR1 as MNHEY and CDR2 as SVGEGT. The CDR3 sequence: CASSYYGRHATNEKLFF. The CDR3 DNA reads TGTGCCAGCAGTTACTACGGGAGACACGCAACTAATGAAAAACTGTTTTTT.

The CDR3 protein is CASSLSGEADTQYF. The CDR3 DNA reads TGTGCCAGCAGCTTGTCCGGGGAGGCAGATACGCAGTATTTT. V is TRBV5-5 and J is TRBJ2-3, with D perhaps TRBD2 (6 bases). The germline V gene has CDR1 SGHKS and CDR2 YYEKEE (reference sequence). Trimming pared 1 base from V and 4 bases from J, leaving 10 bases between. This CDR3 region has 14 residues.

V gene TRBV7-9 combines with J gene TRBJ2-7, with 8 bases that match TRBD1. Germline V gene data show CDR1 as SEHNR and CDR2 as FQNEAQ (reference sequence). V lost 1 base and J lost 0; bases outside the gene matches: 5. This CDR3 contains 16 residues. CDR3 amino acids: CASSLGTGGFSYEQYF. DNA for the CDR3: TGTGCCAGCAGCTTAGGTACAGGGGGTTTCTCCTACGAGCAGTACTTC.

The CDR3: CASSPGQISNQPQHF. In DNA, the CDR3 is TGTGCCAGCAGCCCGGGACAGATTAGCAATCAGCCCCAGCATTTT. The chain employs TRBV5-8 and TRBJ1-5; the match to TRBD1 covers 7 bases. V trimming: 4 bases; J trimming: 0 bases; junction bases outside the gene matches: 4. The CDR3 is made up of 15 amino acids. Germline assignment: CDR1 SGHTS and CDR2 YDEGEE.

J is TRBJ1-5 and V is TRBV7-2; TRBD1 might be the D (5 bases). Germline CDR1 reads SGHTA; CDR2 reads FQGNSA. This CDR3 has 14 residues. V gave up 5 bases and J gave up 3 bases, with 11 bases separating them. The CDR3 bases are TGTGCCAGCAGCAACCGGGACTCCAATCAGCCCCAGCATTTT. Protein: CASSNRDSNQPQHF.

The chain links TRBV2 to TRBJ1-2, with D possibly TRBD1 on 5 matching bases. Between the trimmed V and J ends, which lost 4 bases and 4 bases, there was a span of 13 bases. The CDR3 has 14 amino acids. Germline assignment: CDR1 SNHLY and CDR2 FYNNEI. The CDR3 region is CASSVGGRVYGYTF. As DNA, the CDR3 is TGTGCCAGCAGTGTGGGGGGACGGGTCTATGGCTACACCTTC.

The gene calls are TRBV25-1 and TRBJ2-3; 7 bases match TRBD1. Germline V CDR1 and CDR2: MGHDK, SYGVNS. The length of the CDR3 is 16 residues. V trimming: 3 bases; J trimming: 0 bases; junction bases outside the gene matches: 6. The CDR3, as DNA: TGTGCCAGCAGTGACGGGACAGCCGCTAGCACAGATACGCAGTATTTT. This sequence encodes CASSDGTAASTDTQYF.

The chain employs TRBV11-2 and TRBJ2-1; 9 positions match TRBD2. Unmatched junction bases numbered 12, after V lost 7 bases and J lost 5 bases. Germline V gene sequence: CDR1 SGHAT, CDR2 FQNNGV. The CDR3 runs to 16 residues. CDR3: CASTPLGLAGDNEQFF. CDR3 coding DNA: TGTGCCAGCACCCCCCTTGGGTTAGCGGGGGACAATGAGCAGTTCTTC.